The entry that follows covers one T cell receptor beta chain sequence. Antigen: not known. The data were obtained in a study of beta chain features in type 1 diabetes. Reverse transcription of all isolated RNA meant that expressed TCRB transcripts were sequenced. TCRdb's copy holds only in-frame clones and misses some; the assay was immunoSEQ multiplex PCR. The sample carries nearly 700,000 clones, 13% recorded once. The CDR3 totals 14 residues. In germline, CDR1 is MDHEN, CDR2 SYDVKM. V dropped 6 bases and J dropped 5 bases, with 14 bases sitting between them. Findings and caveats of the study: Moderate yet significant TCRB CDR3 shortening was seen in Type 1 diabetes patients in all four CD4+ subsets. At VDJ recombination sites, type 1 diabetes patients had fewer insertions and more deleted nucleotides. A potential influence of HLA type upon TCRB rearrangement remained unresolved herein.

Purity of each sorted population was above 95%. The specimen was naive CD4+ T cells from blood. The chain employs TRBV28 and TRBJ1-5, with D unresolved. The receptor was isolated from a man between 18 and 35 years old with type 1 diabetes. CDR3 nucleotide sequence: TGTGCCAGCAGCCACGACACGGCGGATCAGCCCCAGCATTTT. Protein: CASSHDTADQPQHF.